This T cell receptor beta chain appears in the sequencing data of a study of blood T cell repertoires in COVID-19. Clones were read by immunoSEQ multiplex PCR, and TCRdb kept only the in-frame ones, dropping some. This sample has 220,000 or so clones, with 80% to 90% found just once. Germline assignment: CDR1 SGDLS and CDR2 YYNGEE. The CDR3 is 18 amino acids. With V trimmed by 4 bases and J by 5 bases, 19 bases remained unmatched. This TCR came from a woman aged 18 to 35 in a cohort exposed to, infected with or recovered from COVID-19 (not recorded which). The sample consisted of PBMCs or T cells enriched from blood (not recorded which). This chain links TRBV9 with TRBJ1-1; 8 bases are a match to TRBD1. CDR3: CASSRGAGGAVRKTEAFF. In DNA, the CDR3 is TGTGCCAGCAGCCGAGGGGCAGGGGGCGCGGTCCGGAAGACTGAAGCTTTCTTT.